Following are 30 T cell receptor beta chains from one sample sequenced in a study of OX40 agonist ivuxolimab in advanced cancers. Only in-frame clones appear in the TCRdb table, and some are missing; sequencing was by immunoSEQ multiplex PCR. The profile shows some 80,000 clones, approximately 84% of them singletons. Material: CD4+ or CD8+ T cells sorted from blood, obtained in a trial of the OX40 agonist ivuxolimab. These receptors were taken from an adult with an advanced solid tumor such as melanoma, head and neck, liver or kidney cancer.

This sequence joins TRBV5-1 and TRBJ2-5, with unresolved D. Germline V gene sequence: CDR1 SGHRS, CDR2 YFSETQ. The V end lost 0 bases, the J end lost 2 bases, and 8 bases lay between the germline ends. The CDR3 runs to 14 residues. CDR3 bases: TGCGCCAGCAGCTTGGGGATCCGTCAAGAGACCCAGTACTTC. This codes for CASSLGIRQETQYF.

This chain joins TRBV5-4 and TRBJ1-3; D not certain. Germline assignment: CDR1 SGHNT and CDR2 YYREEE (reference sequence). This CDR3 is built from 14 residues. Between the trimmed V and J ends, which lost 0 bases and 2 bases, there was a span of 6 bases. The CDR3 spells CASSLAAAGNTIYF. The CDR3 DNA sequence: TGTGCCAGCAGCTTGGCGGCAGCTGGAAACACCATATATTTT. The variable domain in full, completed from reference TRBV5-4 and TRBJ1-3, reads ETGVTQSPTHLIKTRGQQVTLRCSSQSGHNTVSWYQQALGQGPQFIFQYYREEENGRGNFPPRFSGLQFPNYSSELNVNALELDDSALYLCASSLAAAGNTIYFGEGSWLTVV.

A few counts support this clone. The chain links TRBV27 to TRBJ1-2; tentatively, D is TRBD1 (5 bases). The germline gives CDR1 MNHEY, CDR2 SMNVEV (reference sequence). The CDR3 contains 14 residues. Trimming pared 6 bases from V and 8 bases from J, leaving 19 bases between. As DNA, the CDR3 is TGTGCCAGCAGCAGCAACCGGGGCTTAGGGGGCTACACCTTC. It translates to CASSSNRGLGGYTF.

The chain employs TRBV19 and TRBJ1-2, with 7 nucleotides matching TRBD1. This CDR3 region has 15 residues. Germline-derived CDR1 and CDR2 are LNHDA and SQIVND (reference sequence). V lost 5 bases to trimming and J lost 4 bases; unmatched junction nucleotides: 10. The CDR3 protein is CASSSTHGQVYGYTF. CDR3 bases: TGTGCCAGTAGTTCCACCCACGGACAGGTCTATGGCTACACCTTC.

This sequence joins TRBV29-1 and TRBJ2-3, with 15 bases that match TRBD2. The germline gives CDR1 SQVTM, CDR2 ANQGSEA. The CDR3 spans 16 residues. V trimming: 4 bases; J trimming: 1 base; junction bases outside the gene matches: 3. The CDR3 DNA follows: TGCAGCGTTGTAGGGACTAGCGGGGGGCGCACAGATACGCAGTATTTT. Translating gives CSVVGTSGGRTDTQYF.

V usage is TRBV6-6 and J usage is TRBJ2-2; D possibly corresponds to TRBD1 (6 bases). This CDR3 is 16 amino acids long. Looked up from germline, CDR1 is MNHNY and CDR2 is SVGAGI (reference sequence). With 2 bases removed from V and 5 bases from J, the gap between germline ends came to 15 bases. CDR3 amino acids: CASSYALTGVTGELFF. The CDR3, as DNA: TGTGCCAGCAGTTACGCATTGACAGGAGTTACCGGGGAGCTGTTTTTT.

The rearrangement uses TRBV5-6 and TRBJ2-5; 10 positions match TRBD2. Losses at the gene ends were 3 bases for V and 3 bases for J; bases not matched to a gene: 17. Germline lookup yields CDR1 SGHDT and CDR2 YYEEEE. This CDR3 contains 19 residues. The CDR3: CASSSVSSGGHRSEETQYF. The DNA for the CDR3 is TGTGCCAGCAGCTCTGTCTCTAGCGGGGGTCATAGAAGTGAAGAGACCCAGTACTTC.

CDR3 bases: TGTGCCACCAGGGTCGTTGACAATCAGCCCCAGCATTTT. As protein: CATRVVDNQPQHF. The chain links TRBV10-3 to TRBJ1-5, with D maybe TRBD1 (5 bases). The CDR3 totals 13 residues. Deletions cut 10 bases from V and 3 bases from J, with 13 bases between. Germline CDR1 is ENHRY and CDR2 is SYGVKD.

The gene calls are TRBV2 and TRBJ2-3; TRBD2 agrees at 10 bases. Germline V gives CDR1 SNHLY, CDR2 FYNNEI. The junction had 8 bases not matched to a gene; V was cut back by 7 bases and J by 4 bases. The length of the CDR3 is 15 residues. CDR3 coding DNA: TGTGCCAGCATTCGGGCTAGCGGGAGTGCAGATACGCAGTATTTT. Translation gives CASIRASGSADTQYF.

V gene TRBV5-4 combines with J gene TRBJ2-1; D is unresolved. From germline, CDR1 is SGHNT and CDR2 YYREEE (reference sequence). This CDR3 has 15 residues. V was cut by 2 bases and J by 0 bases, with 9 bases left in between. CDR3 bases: TGTGCCAGCAGCTTCCATAAGAGCTCCTACAATGAGCAGTTCTTC. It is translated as CASSFHKSSYNEQFF.

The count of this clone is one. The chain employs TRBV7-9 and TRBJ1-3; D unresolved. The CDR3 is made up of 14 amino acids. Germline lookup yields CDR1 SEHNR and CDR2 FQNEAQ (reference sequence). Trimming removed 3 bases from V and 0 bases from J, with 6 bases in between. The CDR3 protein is CASSFSDSGNTIYF. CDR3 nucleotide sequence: TGTGCCAGCAGCTTCTCGGACTCTGGAAACACCATATATTTT.

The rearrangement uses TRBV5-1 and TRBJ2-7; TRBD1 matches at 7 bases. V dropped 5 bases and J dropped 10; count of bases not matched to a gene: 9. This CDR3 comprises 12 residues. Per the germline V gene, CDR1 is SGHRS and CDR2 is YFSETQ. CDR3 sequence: CASRSMQGDQYV. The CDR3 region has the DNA TGCGCCAGCAGGTCGATGCAGGGGGACCAGTACGTC.

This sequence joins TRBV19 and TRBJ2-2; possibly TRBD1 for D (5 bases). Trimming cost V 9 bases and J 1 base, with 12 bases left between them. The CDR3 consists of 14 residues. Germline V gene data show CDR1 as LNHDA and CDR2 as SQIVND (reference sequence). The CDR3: CASRITGNTGELFF. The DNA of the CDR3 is TGTGCCAGCCGAATCACAGGGAACACCGGGGAGCTGTTTTTT.

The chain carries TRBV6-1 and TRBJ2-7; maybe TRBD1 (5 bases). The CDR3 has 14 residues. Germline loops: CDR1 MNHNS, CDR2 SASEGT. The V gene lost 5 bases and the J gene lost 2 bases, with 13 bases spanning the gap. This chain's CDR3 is CASSTFRETYEQYV. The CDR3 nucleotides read TGTGCCAGCAGTACTTTCAGGGAAACCTACGAGCAGTACGTC.

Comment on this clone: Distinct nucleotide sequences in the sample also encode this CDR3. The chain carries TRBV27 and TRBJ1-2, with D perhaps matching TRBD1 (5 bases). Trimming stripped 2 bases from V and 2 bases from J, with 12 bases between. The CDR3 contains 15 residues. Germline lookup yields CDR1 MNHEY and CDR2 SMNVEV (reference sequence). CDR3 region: CASSLKGTANYGYTF. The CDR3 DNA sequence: TGTGCCAGCAGTTTAAAAGGGACTGCGAACTATGGCTACACCTTC.

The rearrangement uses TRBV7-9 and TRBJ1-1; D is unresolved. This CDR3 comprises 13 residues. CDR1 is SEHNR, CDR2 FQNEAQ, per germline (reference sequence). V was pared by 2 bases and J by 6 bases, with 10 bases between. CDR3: CASSLTAESEAFF. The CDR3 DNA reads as TGTGCCAGCAGCTTAACTGCGGAATCTGAAGCTTTCTTT.

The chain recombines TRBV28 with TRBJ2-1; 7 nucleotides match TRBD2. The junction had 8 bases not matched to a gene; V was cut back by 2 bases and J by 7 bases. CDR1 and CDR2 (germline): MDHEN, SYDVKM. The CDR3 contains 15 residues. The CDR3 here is CASSLKAGLGNEQFF. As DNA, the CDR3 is TGTGCCAGCAGTTTAAAAGCGGGACTGGGGAATGAGCAGTTCTTC. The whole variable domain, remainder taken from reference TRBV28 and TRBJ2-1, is DVKVTQSSRYLVKRTGEKVFLECVQDMDHENMFWYRQDPGLGLRLIYFSYDVKMKEKGDIPEGYSVSREKKERFSLILESASTNQTSMYLCASSLKAGLGNEQFFGPGTRLTVL.

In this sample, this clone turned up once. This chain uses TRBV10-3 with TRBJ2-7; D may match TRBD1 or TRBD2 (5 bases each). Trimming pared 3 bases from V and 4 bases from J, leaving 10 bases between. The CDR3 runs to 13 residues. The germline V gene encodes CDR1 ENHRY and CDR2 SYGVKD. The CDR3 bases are TGTGCCATCAGTGATTGGGGGTCTTACGAGCAGTACGTC. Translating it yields CAISDWGSYEQYV.

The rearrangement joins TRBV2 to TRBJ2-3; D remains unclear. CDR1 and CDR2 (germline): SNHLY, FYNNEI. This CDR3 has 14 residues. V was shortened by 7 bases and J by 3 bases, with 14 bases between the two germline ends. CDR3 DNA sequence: TGTGCCAGCAAGAGTATGCAGGCGACAGATACGCAGTATTTT. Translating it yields CASKSMQATDTQYF.

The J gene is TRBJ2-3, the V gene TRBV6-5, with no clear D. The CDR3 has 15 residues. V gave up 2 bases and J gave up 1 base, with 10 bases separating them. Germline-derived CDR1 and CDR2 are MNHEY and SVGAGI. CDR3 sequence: CASSYLADGTDTQYF. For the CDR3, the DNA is TGTGCCAGCAGTTACCTGGCGGACGGCACAGATACGCAGTATTTT.

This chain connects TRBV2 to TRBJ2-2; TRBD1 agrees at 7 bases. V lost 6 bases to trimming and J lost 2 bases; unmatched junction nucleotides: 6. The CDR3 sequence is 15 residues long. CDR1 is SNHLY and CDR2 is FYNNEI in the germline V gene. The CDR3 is CASREQGINTGELFF. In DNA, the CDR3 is TGTGCCAGCAGGGAACAGGGGATAAACACCGGGGAGCTGTTTTTT.

The chain's CDR3 is CASSPVGGAGYNEQFF. The CDR3 DNA sequence: TGTGCCAGCAGCCCCGTGGGCGGGGCGGGGTACAATGAGCAGTTCTTC. This rearrangement joins TRBV7-3 to TRBJ2-1, with a possible D match to TRBD2 (6 bases). The germline V gene encodes CDR1 SGHTA and CDR2 FQGTGA. V was clipped by 5 bases and J by 4 bases, with 18 bases between them. The CDR3 extends over 16 amino acids. The full variable domain, rest sourced from reference TRBV7-3 and TRBJ2-1, is GAGVSQTPSNKVTEKGKYVELRCDPISGHTALYWYRQSLGQGPEFLIYFQGTGAADDSGLPNDRFFAVRPEGSVSTLKIQRTERGDSAVYLCASSPVGGAGYNEQFFGPGTRLTVL.

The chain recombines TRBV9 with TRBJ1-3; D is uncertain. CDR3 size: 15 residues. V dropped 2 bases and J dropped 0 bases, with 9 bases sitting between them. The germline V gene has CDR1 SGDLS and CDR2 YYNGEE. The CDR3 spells CASSVEATSGNTIYF. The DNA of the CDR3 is TGTGCCAGCAGCGTGGAAGCCACCTCTGGAAACACCATATATTTT.

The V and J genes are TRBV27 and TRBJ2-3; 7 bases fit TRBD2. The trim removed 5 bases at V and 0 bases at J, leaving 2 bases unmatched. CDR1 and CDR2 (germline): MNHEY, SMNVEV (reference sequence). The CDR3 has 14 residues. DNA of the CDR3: TGTGCCAGCAGTCCCGGGGGGAGCACAGATACGCAGTATTTT. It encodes CASSPGGSTDTQYF.

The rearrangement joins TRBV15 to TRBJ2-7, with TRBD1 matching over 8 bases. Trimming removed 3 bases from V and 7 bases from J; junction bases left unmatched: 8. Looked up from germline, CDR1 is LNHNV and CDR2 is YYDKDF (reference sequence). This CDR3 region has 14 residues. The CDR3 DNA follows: TGTGCCACCAGCAGTTGGACAGGGCTTGGGGAGCAGTACTTC. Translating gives CATSSWTGLGEQYF. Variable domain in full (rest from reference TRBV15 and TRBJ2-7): DAMVIQNPRYQVTQFGKPVTLSCSQTLNHNVMYWYQQKSSQAPKLLFHYYDKDFNNEADTPDNFQSRRPNTSFCFLDIRSPGLGDTAMYLCATSSWTGLGEQYFGPGTRLTVT.

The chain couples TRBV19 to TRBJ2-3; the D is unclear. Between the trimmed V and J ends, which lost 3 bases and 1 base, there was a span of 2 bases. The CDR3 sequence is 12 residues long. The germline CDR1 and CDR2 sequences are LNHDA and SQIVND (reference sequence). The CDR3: CASSIRTDTQYF. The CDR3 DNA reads TGTGCCAGTAGTATTCGCACAGATACGCAGTATTTT.

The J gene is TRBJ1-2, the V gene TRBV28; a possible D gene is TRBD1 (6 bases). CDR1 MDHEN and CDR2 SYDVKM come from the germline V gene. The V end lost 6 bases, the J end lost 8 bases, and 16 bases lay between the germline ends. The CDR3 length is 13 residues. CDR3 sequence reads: CASSSDRSRGYTF. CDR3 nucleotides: TGTGCCAGCAGCTCAGACAGGTCACGAGGCTACACCTTC.

The CDR3 nucleotides are TGTGCCAGTAGGGGGTCCTACGAGCAGTACTTC. Protein product: CASRGSYEQYF. The rearrangement joins TRBV19 to TRBJ2-7; D gene unclear. The V and J ends lost 6 bases and 1 base respectively, with 4 bases between them. Germline-derived CDR1 and CDR2 are LNHDA and SQIVND (reference sequence). CDR3 length: 11 amino acids.

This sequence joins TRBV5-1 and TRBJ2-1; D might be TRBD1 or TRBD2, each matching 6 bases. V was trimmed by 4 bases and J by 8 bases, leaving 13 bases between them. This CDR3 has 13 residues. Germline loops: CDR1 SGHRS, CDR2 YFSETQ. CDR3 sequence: CASSRLGGDEQFF. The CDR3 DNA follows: TGCGCCAGCAGCCGACTCGGGGGCGATGAGCAGTTCTTC.

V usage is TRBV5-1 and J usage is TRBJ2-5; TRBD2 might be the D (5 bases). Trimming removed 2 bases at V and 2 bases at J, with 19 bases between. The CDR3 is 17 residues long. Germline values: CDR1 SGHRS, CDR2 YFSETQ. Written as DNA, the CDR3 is TGCGCCAGCAGCTTAGGACTCCGGGTCAGCATACAAGAGACCCAGTACTTC. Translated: CASSLGLRVSIQETQYF.